The following is a T cell receptor (beta chain) sequence with its context. This sample was included in a study of blood T cell repertoires in COVID-19. The study recruited people aged about 18 to 95 years across approximately 25 US areas. Within the 2 weeks before study entry, each person in the exposed group met a COVID-19 case. Profiled with immunoSEQ multiplex PCR; TCRdb holds only in-frame clones, not every one. There are around 190,000 clones in the sample; about four fifths occur only once, and about 3.3% lies in the top ten. The receptor's source is a woman aged 25 to 39 who had been exposed to COVID-19. Source material: PBMCs or T cells enriched from blood (not recorded which).

CDR3 sequence: CASNLVPPQATGELFF. CDR3 nucleotide sequence: TGTGCCAGTAATCTTGTCCCCCCCCAGGCCACCGGGGAGCTGTTTTTT. The chain couples TRBV19 to TRBJ2-2; no definite D call. The V end was cut by 7 bases, the J end by 4 bases, with 19 bases between. In germline, CDR1 is LNHDA, CDR2 SQIVND (reference sequence). The CDR3 covers 16 residues.